This passage covers 27 T cell receptor beta chains from one sample sequenced in a study of T cell responses to AZD1222 COVID-19 vaccine. TCRdb keeps only in-frame clones here, not all; method: immunoSEQ multiplex PCR. The table shows about 90,000 clones, with about 90% occurring only once. Sequencing was performed on peripheral blood, taken on day 0 of MenACWY control vaccination. The source of these receptors is an adult in good health.

Concerning this clone: The sample holds other DNA sequences that translate to the same CDR3. The chain is built from TRBV7-3 and TRBJ2-2; 14 nucleotides align to TRBD2. Germline V lookup: CDR1 SGHTA, CDR2 FQGTGA. The V and J ends lost 5 bases and 5 bases, in that order; junction bases with no gene match: 4. The CDR3 covers 16 residues. The CDR3 nucleotides read TGTGCCAGCAGCCTCGGACTAGCGGGGGGAACCGGGGAGCTGTTTTTT. It specifies CASSLGLAGGTGELFF.

This clone appeared a single time. CDR3 amino acids: CASSETGQGIYGYTF. The CDR3 region has the DNA TGTGCCAGCAGTGAGACGGGACAGGGGATCTATGGCTACACCTTC. The rearrangement joins TRBV6-1 to TRBJ1-2; 10 positions match TRBD1. Germline-derived CDR1 and CDR2 are MNHNS and SASEGT. The CDR3 extends over 15 amino acids. V gave up 3 bases and J gave up 4 bases; unmatched junction bases: 5.

This clone has only one observation. The rearrangement joins TRBV6-5 to TRBJ1-3, with TRBD1 matching over 8 bases. CDR1 and CDR2 (germline): MNHEY, SVGAGI. This CDR3 region has 15 residues. The ends lost 6 bases at V and 0 bases at J; junction bases unmatched: 4. CDR3 bases: TGTGCCAGCAGGGGACAGGACCGCTCTGGAAACACCATATATTTT. Translating it yields CASRGQDRSGNTIYF.

The V and J genes are TRBV9 and TRBJ2-2; 14 nucleotides match TRBD2. Germline CDR1 reads SGDLS; CDR2 reads YYNGEE. V lost 3 bases to trimming and J lost 4 bases; unmatched junction nucleotides: 5. The CDR3 spans 17 residues. The CDR3 loop is CASSGRGLAGATGELFF. The CDR3 nucleotides read TGTGCCAGCAGCGGTCGGGGACTAGCGGGGGCCACCGGGGAGCTGTTTTTT.

The chain has TRBV6-2 or TRBV6-3 and TRBJ2-2; TRBD2 is a possible D gene (5 bases). Trimming pared 4 bases from V and 6 bases from J, leaving 18 bases between. CDR3 length: 16 residues. Germline CDR1 MNHEY, CDR2 SVGEGT. CDR3 amino acids: CASSFLSGSGPGELFF. The DNA of the CDR3 is TGTGCCAGCAGTTTTTTGTCAGGAAGCGGTCCCGGGGAGCTGTTTTTT.

The CDR3 protein is CASSLGQGISPLHF. The CDR3 coding sequence is TGTGCCAGTAGCCTGGGACAGGGAATTTCACCCCTCCACTTT. The chain has TRBV19 and TRBJ1-6; 9 bases line up with TRBD1. Germline V gene sequence: CDR1 LNHDA, CDR2 SQIVND (reference sequence). This CDR3 is 14 amino acids long. Trimming at V came to 6 bases and at J to 9 bases, leaving 6 bases not matched to a gene.

V usage is TRBV5-1 and J usage is TRBJ1-4; no clear D. The germline CDR1 and CDR2 sequences are SGHRS and YFSETQ. The V gene lost 4 bases and the J gene lost 5 bases, with 15 bases spanning the gap. This CDR3 contains 15 residues. The CDR3 spells CASSRDIGVNEKLFF. CDR3 DNA: TGCGCCAGCAGCCGCGACATAGGAGTCAATGAAAAACTGTTTTTT.

This clone was seen once. DNA of the CDR3: TGTGCCAGCAGGCCCGGGACAGGGGGCCTCAGTAATTCACCCCTCCACTTT. This translates into CASRPGTGGLSNSPLHF. The rearrangement links TRBV2 to TRBJ1-6; 12 bases agree with TRBD1. The V and J ends lost 6 bases and 6 bases, in that order; junction bases with no gene match: 9. This CDR3 has 17 residues. Germline CDR1 reads SNHLY; CDR2 reads FYNNEI. The full variable domain, with the rest looked up from reference TRBV2 and TRBJ1-6, is EPEVTQTPSHQVTQMGQEVILRCVPISNHLYFYWYRQILGQKVEFLVSFYNNEISEKSEIFDDQFSVERPDGSNFTLKIRSTKLEDSAMYFCASRPGTGGLSNSPLHFGNGTRLTVT.

The chain employs TRBV6-5 and TRBJ2-3, with D hard to call. Looked up from germline, CDR1 is MNHEY and CDR2 is SVGAGI. CDR3 length equals 16 residues. Trimming took off 4 bases at V and 2 bases at J, with 16 bases between the two ends. The chain's CDR3 is CASSLNPGPYTDTQYF. The CDR3 DNA is TGTGCCAGCAGTTTAAACCCGGGCCCCTACACAGATACGCAGTATTTT.

The chain combines TRBV7-8 with TRBJ2-1, with TRBD2 identical over 14 bases. The V segment lost 3 bases and the J segment 1 base; nucleotides outside the gene matches: 8. Germline CDR1 and CDR2: SGHVS and FQNEAQ. This CDR3 has 19 amino acids. In DNA, the CDR3 is TGTGCCAGCAGCTTGACTAGCGGGGGGGCCGTAAGTTCCTACAATGAGCAGTTCTTC. Translated, it gives CASSLTSGGAVSSYNEQFF.

In this sample, this clone is medium-sized. This rearrangement joins TRBV9 to TRBJ2-1, with a tentative D call TRBD2 (6 bases). The CDR3 has 15 amino acids. Germline-derived CDR1 and CDR2 are SGDLS and YYNGEE. Between the trimmed V and J ends, which lost 1 base and 0 bases, there was a span of 8 bases. CDR3 loop: CASSVQGGSYNEQFF. The CDR3 nucleotides read TGTGCCAGCAGCGTACAGGGAGGCTCCTACAATGAGCAGTTCTTC.

The chain has TRBV6-6 and TRBJ1-6; D unresolved. Trimming cost V 2 bases and J 3 bases, with 8 bases left between them. CDR3 length: 15 residues. Germline CDR1 reads MNHNY; CDR2 reads SVGAGI (reference sequence). CDR3 region: CASSYGVLYNSPLHF. CDR3 DNA sequence: TGTGCCAGCAGTTACGGGGTACTCTATAATTCACCCCTCCACTTT.

CDR3 protein: CASRPGHEKSEAFF. The CDR3 DNA follows: TGTGCCAGCAGGCCGGGACACGAGAAAAGTGAAGCTTTCTTT. The chain is built from TRBV3-1 (or the pseudogene TRBV3-2) and TRBJ1-1, with a tentative D call TRBD1 (6 bases). Germline-derived CDR1 and CDR2 are LGHDT and YNNKEL (reference sequence). This CDR3 comprises 14 residues. Deletions cut 6 bases from V and 7 bases from J, with 18 bases between.

The gene calls are TRBV4-3 and TRBJ2-3; 9 bases line up with TRBD1. Germline CDR1 and CDR2: LGHNA and YSLEER. The CDR3 sequence is 16 residues long. The V gene end was trimmed by 4 bases and the J gene end by 2 bases; junction bases not matched to a gene: 7. The CDR3 nucleotides are TGCGCCAGCAGCCGAGCACAGGGGGCGCCCACAGATACGCAGTATTTT. Amino acids: CASSRAQGAPTDTQYF.

To note about this clone: Other DNA sequences from this sample encode an identical CDR3 as well. The gene calls are TRBV19 and TRBJ1-1; D possibly corresponds to TRBD1 (5 bases). The CDR3 sequence is 13 residues long. V was shortened by 5 bases and J by 1 base, with 8 bases between the two germline ends. Germline-derived CDR1 and CDR2 are LNHDA and SQIVND (reference sequence). This CDR3 reads CASSPTGNTEAFF. For the CDR3, the DNA is TGTGCCAGTAGTCCCACAGGGAACACTGAAGCTTTCTTT.

This chain links TRBV23-1 with TRBJ2-7; no clear D gene. TRBV23-1 is annotated as an ORF whose role is uncertain. The length of the CDR3 is 11 residues. Trimming removed 3 bases at V and 3 bases at J, with 3 bases between. DNA of the CDR3: TGCGCCAGCAGTCAGGACTACGAGCAGTACTTC. Its translation: CASSQDYEQYF.

This chain connects TRBV7-9 to TRBJ1-2; maybe TRBD1 (6 bases). Trimming pared 6 bases from V and 4 bases from J, leaving 24 bases between. This CDR3 region has 17 residues. From germline, CDR1 is SEHNR and CDR2 FQNEAQ (reference sequence). The CDR3 nucleotides read TGTGCCAGCAGTCGCTTACTCAATCAGGGGTCTAGCTATGGCTACACCTTC. Its translation is CASSRLLNQGSSYGYTF.

This chain links TRBV2 with TRBJ1-5; TRBD1 agrees at 9 bases. Germline values: CDR1 SNHLY, CDR2 FYNNEI. CDR3 length equals 15 residues. The ends lost 6 bases at V and 3 bases at J; junction bases unmatched: 6. The CDR3 is CASRPGQGLNQPQHF. The CDR3 nucleotides are TGTGCCAGCAGGCCGGGACAGGGCCTCAATCAGCCCCAGCATTTT.

The genes are TRBV6-1 and TRBJ1-5; unclear D gene. Germline CDR1 reads MNHNS; CDR2 reads SASEGT. The V end lost 0 bases, the J end lost 3 bases, and 6 bases lay between the germline ends. The CDR3 has 14 residues. The CDR3 DNA follows: TGTGCCAGCAGTGAAGCCGCATACAATCAGCCCCAGCATTTT. This encodes CASSEAAYNQPQHF.

This rearrangement joins TRBV19 to TRBJ2-2; 12 bases line up with TRBD1. V lost 7 bases and J lost 6; bases outside the gene matches: 9. This CDR3 is 16 amino acids long. Germline loops: CDR1 LNHDA, CDR2 SQIVND (reference sequence). The CDR3 spells CASTAGGTGGSGELFF. CDR3 DNA: TGTGCCAGTACCGCGGGCGGGACAGGGGGCTCCGGGGAGCTGTTTTTT.

The rearrangement links TRBV4-1 to TRBJ2-3, with a tentative D call TRBD1 (5 bases). This CDR3 is 15 amino acids long. Trimming shortened V by 2 bases and J by 0 bases, and 9 bases separated the two germline ends. The V gene's germline CDR1 is MGHRA and CDR2 YSYEKL. The chain's CDR3 is CASSQSRASTDTQYF. DNA for the CDR3: TGCGCCAGCAGCCAAAGCAGGGCCAGCACAGATACGCAGTATTTT.

The V and J genes are TRBV27 and TRBJ1-2, with TRBD1 as a possible D gene (6 bases). From germline, CDR1 is MNHEY and CDR2 SMNVEV (reference sequence). V was clipped by 7 bases and J by 4 bases, with 19 bases between them. The CDR3 totals 15 residues. This chain's CDR3 is CASTWGGGRSYGYTF. DNA for the CDR3: TGTGCCAGCACTTGGGGCGGGGGCCGTAGCTATGGCTACACCTTC.

The chain is built from TRBV7-3 and TRBJ2-1; no reliable D call. The CDR3 is 13 amino acids. The V gene's germline CDR1 is SGHTA and CDR2 FQGTGA. V was clipped by 5 bases and J by 7 bases, with 12 bases between them. CDR3 nucleotide sequence: TGTGCCAGCAGCCCCATGACTGGGAATGAGCAGTTCTTC. It encodes CASSPMTGNEQFF.

The V and J genes are TRBV11-2 and TRBJ1-6; perhaps TRBD1 as D (5 bases). CDR1 and CDR2 (germline): SGHAT, FQNNGV. The CDR3 extends over 15 amino acids. The V and J ends lost 6 bases and 3 bases respectively, with 12 bases between them. CDR3 sequence: CASRPHGGYNSPLHF. The DNA for the CDR3 is TGTGCCAGCAGACCTCACGGGGGCTATAATTCACCCCTCCACTTT.

This sequence joins TRBV6-2 or TRBV6-3 and TRBJ2-7, with D maybe TRBD1 (5 bases). The V gene lost 5 bases and the J gene lost 5 bases, with 13 bases spanning the gap. This CDR3 is 13 amino acids long. The V gene's germline CDR1 is MNHEY and CDR2 SVGEGT. CDR3 bases: TGTGCCAGCAGTGGACACCGTGGGGACGAGCAGTACTTC. It translates to CASSGHRGDEQYF.

The rearrangement joins TRBV18 to TRBJ1-1; 7 bases map to TRBD1. After removal of 5 bases from V and 7 bases from J, the junction contained 19 bases not matched to a gene. The germline gives CDR1 KGHSH, CDR2 LQKENI. This CDR3 is 17 amino acids long. Written as DNA, the CDR3 is TGTGCCAGCTCAAGAACTTATGGAGGGGGCCCACAAGATGAAGCTTTCTTT. It specifies CASSRTYGGGPQDEAFF.

V usage is TRBV30 and J usage is TRBJ1-1, with D tentatively TRBD1 (5 bases). From germline, CDR1 is GTSNPN and CDR2 SVGIG (reference sequence). The CDR3 loop spans 13 amino acids. Trimming left V 1 base short and J 7 bases short, with 13 bases between. CDR3 region: CAWSAPERGEAFF. In DNA, the CDR3 is TGTGCCTGGAGTGCCCCTGAAAGGGGTGAAGCTTTCTTT.